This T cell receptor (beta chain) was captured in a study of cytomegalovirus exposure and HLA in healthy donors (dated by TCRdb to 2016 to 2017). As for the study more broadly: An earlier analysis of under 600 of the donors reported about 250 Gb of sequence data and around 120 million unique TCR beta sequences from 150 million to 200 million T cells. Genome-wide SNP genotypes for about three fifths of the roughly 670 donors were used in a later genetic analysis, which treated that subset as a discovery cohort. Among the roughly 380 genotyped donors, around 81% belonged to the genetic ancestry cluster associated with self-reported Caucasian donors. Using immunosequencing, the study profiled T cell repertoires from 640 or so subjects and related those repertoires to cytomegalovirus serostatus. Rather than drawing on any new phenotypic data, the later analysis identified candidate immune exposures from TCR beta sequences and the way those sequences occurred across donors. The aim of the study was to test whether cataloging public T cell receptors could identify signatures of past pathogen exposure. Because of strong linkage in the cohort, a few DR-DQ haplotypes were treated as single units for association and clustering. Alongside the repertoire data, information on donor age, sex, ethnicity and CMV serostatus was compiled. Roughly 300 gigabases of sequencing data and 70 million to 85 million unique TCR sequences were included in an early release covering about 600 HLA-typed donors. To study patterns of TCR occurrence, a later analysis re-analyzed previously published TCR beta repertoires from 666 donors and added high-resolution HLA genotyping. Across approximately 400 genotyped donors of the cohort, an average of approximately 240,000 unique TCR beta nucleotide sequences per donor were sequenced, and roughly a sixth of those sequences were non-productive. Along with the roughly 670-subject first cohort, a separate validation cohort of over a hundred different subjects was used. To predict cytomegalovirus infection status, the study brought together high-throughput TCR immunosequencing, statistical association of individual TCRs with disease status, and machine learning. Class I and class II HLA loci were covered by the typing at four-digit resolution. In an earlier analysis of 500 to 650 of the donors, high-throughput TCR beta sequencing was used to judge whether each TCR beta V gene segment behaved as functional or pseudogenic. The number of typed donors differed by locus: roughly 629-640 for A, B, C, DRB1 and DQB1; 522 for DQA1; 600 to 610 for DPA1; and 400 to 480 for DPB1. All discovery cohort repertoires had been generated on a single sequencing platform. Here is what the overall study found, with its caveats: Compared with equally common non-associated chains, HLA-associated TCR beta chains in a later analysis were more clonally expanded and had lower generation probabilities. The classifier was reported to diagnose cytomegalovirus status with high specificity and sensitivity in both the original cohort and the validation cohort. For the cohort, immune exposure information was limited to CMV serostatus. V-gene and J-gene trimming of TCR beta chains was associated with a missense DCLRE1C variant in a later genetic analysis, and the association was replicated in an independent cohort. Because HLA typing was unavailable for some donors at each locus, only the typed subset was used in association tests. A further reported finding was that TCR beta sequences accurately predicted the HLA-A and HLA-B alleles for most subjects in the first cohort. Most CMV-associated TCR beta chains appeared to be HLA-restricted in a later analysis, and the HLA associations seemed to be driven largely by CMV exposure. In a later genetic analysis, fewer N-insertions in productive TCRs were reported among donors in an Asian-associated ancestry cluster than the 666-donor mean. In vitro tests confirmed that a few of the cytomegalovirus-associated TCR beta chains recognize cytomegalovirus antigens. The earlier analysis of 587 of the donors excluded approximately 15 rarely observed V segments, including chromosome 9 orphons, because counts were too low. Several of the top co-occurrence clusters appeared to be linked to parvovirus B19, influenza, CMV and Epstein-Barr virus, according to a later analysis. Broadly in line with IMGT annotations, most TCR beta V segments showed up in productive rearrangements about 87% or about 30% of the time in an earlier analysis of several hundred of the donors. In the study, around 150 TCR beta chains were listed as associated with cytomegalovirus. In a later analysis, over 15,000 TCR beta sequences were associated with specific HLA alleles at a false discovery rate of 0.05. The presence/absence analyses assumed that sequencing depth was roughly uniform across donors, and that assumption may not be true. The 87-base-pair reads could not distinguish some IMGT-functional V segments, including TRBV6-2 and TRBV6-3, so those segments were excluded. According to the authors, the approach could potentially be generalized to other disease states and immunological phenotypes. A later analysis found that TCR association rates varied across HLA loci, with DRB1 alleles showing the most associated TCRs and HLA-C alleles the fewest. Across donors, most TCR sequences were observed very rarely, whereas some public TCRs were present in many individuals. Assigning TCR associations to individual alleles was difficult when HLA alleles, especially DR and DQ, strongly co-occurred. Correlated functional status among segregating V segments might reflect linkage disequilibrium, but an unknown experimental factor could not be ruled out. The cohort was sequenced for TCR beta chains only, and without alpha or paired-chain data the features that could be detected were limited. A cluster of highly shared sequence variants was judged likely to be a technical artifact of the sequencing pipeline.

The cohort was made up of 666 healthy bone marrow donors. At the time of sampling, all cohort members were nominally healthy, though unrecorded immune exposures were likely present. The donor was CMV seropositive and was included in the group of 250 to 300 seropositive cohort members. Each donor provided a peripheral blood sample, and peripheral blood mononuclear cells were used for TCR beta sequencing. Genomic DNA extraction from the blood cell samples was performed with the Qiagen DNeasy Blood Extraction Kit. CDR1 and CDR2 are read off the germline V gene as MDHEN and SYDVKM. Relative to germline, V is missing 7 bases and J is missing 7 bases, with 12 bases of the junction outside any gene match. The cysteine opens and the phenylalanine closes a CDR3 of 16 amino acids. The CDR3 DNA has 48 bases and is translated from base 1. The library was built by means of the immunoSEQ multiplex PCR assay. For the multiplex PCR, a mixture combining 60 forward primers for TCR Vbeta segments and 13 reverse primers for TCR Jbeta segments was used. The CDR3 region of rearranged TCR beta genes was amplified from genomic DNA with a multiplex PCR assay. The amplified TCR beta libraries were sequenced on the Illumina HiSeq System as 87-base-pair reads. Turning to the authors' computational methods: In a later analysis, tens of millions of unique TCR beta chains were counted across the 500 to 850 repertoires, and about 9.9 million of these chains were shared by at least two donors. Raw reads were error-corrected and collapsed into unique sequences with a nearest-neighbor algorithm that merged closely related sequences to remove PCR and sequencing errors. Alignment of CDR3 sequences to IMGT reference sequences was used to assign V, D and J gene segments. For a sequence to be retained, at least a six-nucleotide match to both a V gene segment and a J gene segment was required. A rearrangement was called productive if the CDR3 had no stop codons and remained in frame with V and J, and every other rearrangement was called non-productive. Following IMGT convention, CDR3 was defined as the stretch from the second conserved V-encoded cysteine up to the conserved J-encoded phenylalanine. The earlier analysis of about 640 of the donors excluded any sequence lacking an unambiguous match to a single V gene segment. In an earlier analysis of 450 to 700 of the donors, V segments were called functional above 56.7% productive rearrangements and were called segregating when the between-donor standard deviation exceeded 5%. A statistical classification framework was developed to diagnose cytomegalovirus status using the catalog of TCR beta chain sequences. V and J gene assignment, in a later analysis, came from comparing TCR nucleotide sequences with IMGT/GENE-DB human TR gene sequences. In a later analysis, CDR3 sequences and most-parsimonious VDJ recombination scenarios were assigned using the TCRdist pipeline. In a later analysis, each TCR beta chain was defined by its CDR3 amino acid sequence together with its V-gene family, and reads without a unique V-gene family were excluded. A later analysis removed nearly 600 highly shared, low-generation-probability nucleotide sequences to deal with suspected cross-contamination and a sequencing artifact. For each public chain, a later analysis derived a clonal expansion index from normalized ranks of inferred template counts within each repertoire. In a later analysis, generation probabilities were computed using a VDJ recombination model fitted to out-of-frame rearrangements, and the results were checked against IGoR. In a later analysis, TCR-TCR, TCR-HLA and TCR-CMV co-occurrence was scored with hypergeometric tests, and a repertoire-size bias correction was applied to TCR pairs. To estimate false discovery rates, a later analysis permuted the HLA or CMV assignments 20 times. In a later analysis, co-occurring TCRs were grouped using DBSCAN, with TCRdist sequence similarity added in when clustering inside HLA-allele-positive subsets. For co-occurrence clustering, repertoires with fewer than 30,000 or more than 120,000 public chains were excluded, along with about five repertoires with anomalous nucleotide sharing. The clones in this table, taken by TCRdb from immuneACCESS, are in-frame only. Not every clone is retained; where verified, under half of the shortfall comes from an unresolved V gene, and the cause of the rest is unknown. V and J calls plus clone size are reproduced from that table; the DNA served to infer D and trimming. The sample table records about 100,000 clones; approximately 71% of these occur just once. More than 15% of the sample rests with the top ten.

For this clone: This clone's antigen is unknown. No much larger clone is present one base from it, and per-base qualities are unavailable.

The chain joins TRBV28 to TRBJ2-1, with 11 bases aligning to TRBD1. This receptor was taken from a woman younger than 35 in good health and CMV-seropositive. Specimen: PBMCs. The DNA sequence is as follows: TGTGCCAGCACTATGGCGGGACAGGGGGGCATTAATGAGCAGTTCTTC. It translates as CASTMAGQGGINEQFF.